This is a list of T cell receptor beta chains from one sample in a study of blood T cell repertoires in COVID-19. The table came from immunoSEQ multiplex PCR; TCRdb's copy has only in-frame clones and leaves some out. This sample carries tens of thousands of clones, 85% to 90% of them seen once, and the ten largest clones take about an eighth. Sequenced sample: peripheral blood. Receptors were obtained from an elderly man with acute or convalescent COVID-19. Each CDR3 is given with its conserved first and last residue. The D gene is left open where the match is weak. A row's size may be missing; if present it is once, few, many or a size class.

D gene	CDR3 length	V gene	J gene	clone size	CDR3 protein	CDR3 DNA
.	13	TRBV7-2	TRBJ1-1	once	CASSLGARWLAFF	TGTGCCAGCAGCTTAGGGGCTCGGTGGTTGGCTTTCTTT
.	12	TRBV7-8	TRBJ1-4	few	CASSFSNEKLFF	TGTGCCAGCAGCTTCAGTAATGAAAAACTGTTTTTT
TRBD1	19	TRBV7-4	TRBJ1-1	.	CASSSRDRGIRKRNTEAFF	TGTGCCAGCAGCTCCCGGGACAGGGGGATTCGTAAGAGGAACACTGAAGCTTTCTTT
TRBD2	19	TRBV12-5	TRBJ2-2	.	CASGLETSGGLSTTGELFF	TGTGCTAGTGGTTTGGAGACTAGCGGGGGGCTTTCGACGACCGGGGAGCTGTTTTTT
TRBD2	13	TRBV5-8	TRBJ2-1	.	CASNRGGYNEQFF	TGTGCCAGCAACCGGGGGGGATACAATGAGCAGTTCTTC
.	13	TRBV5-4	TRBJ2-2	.	CAIPQGGTGELFF	TGTGCCATCCCACAGGGTGGGACCGGGGAGCTGTTTTTT
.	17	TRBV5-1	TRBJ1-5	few	CASSPLGGPNSNQPQHF	TGCGCCAGCAGCCCCCTGGGAGGTCCGAATAGCAATCAGCCCCAGCATTTT
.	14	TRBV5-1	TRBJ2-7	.	CASSFQGTFYEQYF	TGCGCCAGCAGCTTTCAGGGGACCTTCTACGAGCAGTACTTC
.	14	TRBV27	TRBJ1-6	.	CASTYRRGNSPLHF	TGTGCCAGCACCTACAGGAGGGGTAATTCACCCCTCCACTTT
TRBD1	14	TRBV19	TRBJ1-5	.	CASSTTGGTQPQHF	TGTGCCAGTAGTACGACAGGGGGTACTCAGCCCCAGCATTTT
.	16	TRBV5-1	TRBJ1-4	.	CASSLFRDATNEKLFF	TGCGCCAGCAGCTTGTTCCGCGATGCAACTAATGAAAAACTGTTTTTT
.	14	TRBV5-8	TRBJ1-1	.	CASSPGGGVAEAFF	TGTGCCAGCAGCCCCGGTGGGGGGGTGGCTGAAGCTTTCTTT
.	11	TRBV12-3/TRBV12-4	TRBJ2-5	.	CASSLQGTQYF	TGTGCCAGCAGTTTACAGGGGACCCAGTACTTC
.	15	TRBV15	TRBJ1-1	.	CATSREQATNTEAFF	TGTGCCACCAGCAGAGAACAGGCGACGAACACTGAAGCTTTCTTT
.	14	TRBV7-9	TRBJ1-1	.	CASSSQGKDTEAFF	TGTGCCAGCAGCAGTCAGGGGAAGGACACTGAAGCTTTCTTT
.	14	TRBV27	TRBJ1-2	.	CASKLQGSDYGYTF	TGTGCCAGTAAATTACAGGGTTCGGACTATGGCTACACCTTC
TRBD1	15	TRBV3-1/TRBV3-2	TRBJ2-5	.	CASSPRTGDIKTQYF	TGTGCCAGCAGCCCCCGGACAGGGGATATCAAGACCCAGTACTTC
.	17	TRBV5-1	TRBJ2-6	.	CASSFGQGIVGANVLTF	TGCGCCAGCAGCTTCGGGCAGGGTATAGTTGGGGCCAACGTCCTGACTTTC
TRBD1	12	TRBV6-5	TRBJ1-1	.	CASSNDRGRAFF	TGTGCCAGCAGTAACGACAGGGGGCGAGCTTTCTTT
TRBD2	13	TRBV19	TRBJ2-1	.	CASRPAGLNEQFF	TGTGCCAGTAGACCAGCGGGGCTGAATGAGCAGTTCTTC
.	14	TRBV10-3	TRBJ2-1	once	CAISESPGVGEQFF	TGTGCCATCAGTGAGTCCCCAGGGGTCGGTGAGCAGTTCTTC
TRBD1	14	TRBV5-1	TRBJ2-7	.	CASSRPGQRYEQYF	TGCGCCAGCAGCCGCCCGGGACAGAGGTACGAGCAGTACTTC
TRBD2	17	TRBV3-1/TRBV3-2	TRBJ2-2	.	CASSQLTSGENTGELFF	TGTGCCAGCAGCCAGTTGACTAGCGGGGAGAACACCGGGGAGCTGTTTTTT
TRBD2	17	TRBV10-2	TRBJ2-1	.	CASSESASGGIYNEQFF	TGCGCCAGCAGTGAGTCGGCTAGCGGGGGGATTTACAATGAGCAGTTCTTC
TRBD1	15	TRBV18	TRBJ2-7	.	CASSPPMTGGYEQYF	TGTGCCAGCTCCCCCCCGATGACAGGGGGCTACGAGCAGTACTTC
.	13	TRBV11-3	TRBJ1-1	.	CASSFGTNTEAFF	TGTGCCAGCAGCTTCGGGACAAACACTGAAGCTTTCTTT
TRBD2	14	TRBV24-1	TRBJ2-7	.	CATAPGGSSYEQYF	TGTGCCACCGCTCCGGGGGGGTCCTCCTACGAGCAGTACTTC
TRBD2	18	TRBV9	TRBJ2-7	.	CASSARTSGAKATYEQYF	TGTGCCAGCAGCGCTCGGACTAGCGGGGCCAAAGCAACCTACGAGCAGTACTTC
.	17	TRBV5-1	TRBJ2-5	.	CASSLGGTTESKETQYF	TGCGCCAGCAGCTTGGGAGGGACAACAGAATCCAAAGAGACCCAGTACTTC
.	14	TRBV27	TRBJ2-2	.	CASRPRGSTGELFF	TGTGCCAGCAGACCCCGGGGGAGCACCGGGGAGCTGTTTTTT
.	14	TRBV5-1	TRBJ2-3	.	CASSLGASRDTQYF	TGCGCCAGCAGCTTGGGGGCCTCCCGGGATACGCAGTATTTT
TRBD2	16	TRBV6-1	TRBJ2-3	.	CASIERLAGTTDTQYF	TGTGCCAGCATTGAACGACTAGCGGGGACCACAGATACGCAGTATTTT
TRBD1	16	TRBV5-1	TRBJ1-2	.	CASSLEPGQGAYGYTF	TGCGCCAGCAGCTTGGAACCGGGACAGGGGGCCTATGGCTACACCTTC
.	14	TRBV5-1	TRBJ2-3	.	CASSTSQGGVTQYF	TGCGCCAGCAGCACATCTCAGGGAGGTGTTACGCAGTATTTT
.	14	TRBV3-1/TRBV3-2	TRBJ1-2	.	CASSQQGMSYGYTF	TGTGCCAGCAGCCAGCAGGGGATGAGCTATGGCTACACCTTC
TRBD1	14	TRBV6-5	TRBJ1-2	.	CASSISGGNYGYTF	TGTGCCAGCAGTATATCAGGGGGGAACTATGGCTACACCTTC
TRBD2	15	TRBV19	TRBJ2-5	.	CASSIYVGLGETQYF	TGTGCCAGTAGTATCTATGTGGGACTAGGAGAGACCCAGTACTTC
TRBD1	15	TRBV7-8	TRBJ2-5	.	CASSTVTGGPETQYF	TGTGCCAGCAGCACGGTGACAGGGGGCCCAGAGACCCAGTACTTC
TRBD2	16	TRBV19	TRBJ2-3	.	CASSATSGGYTDTQYF	TGTGCCAGTAGTGCCACTAGCGGGGGGTACACAGATACGCAGTATTTT
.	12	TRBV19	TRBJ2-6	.	CASKSGANVLTF	TGTGCCAGTAAATCAGGGGCCAACGTCCTGACTTTC
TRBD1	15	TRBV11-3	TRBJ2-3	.	CASSLEDRGTDTQYF	TGTGCCAGCAGCTTAGAAGACAGGGGCACAGATACGCAGTATTTT
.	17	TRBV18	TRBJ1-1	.	CASSPNGVSMMNTEAFF	TGTGCCAGCTCCCCGAACGGAGTTTCCATGATGAACACTGAAGCTTTCTTT
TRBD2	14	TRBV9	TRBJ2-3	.	CASSLGTSGGTQYF	TGTGCCAGCAGCCTTGGGACTAGCGGGGGGACGCAGTATTTT
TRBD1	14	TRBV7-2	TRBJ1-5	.	CASSSGGSNQPQHF	TGTGCCAGCAGCTCAGGGGGCAGCAATCAGCCCCAGCATTTT
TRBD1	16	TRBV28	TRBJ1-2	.	CASSSGQRTPNYGYTF	TGTGCCAGCAGTTCGGGACAGCGTACACCGAACTATGGCTACACCTTC
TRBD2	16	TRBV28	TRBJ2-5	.	CASSVASGGVIKTQYF	TGTGCCAGCAGTGTAGCCAGCGGGGGGGTCATAAAGACCCAGTACTTC
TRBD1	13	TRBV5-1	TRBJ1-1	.	CASAGTGMTEAFF	TGCGCCAGCGCCGGGACAGGGATGACTGAAGCTTTCTTT
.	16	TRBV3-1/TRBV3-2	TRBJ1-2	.	CASSQASMQGNYGYTF	TGTGCCAGCAGCCAGGCTTCGATGCAGGGGAACTATGGCTACACCTTC
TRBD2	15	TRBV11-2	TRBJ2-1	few	CASSGWRGGHNEQFF	TGTGCCAGCAGCGGTTGGCGGGGGGGTCACAATGAGCAGTTCTTC
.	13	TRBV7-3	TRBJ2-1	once	CASRLTSRGEQFF	TGTGCCAGCAGACTTACCTCCCGGGGTGAGCAGTTCTTC